Described below is a single T cell receptor beta chain sequence and its context. The record originates from a study of blood T cell repertoires in COVID-19. Sequencing was performed with immunoSEQ multiplex PCR; in TCRdb, only in-frame clones are kept and a portion is missing. Of fewer than 250,000 clones listed, roughly 84% are singletons. Sequencing was performed on PBMCs or T cells enriched from blood (not recorded which). The source is a woman aged 35 to 49 who had recovered from COVID-19.

In DNA form, the CDR3 reads TGTGCCAGTAGTATCGGGGATACGCAGTATTTT. Translating gives CASSIGDTQYF. V and J are TRBV19 and TRBJ2-3, with unresolved D. The CDR3 is 11 residues long. V lost 3 bases and J 6 bases, leaving 4 bases between the germline ends. Per germline, CDR1 LNHDA and CDR2 SQIVND (reference sequence).